This record covers a single T cell receptor (beta chain). This clone was detected only a few times. Its antigen is still unknown. Per-base qualities were not stored, and no clone one base away is much larger. Using the deep immunoSEQ assay, TCR CDR3 regions were amplified from genomic DNA by multiplex PCR. Extracted genomic DNA from each cell subset was distributed evenly across all wells of several immunoSEQ 96-well plates, and each plate was treated as a replicate. Each replicate PCR for sorted subsets received about 180 ng genomic DNA, equal to 28,000 or so T cell genomes. Purified libraries were measured with a Qubit 3.0 fluorometer, size-checked on a Bioanalyzer 2100, and measured again with the KAPA Library Quantification kit. Each immunoSEQ 96-well plate was sequenced on its own single-read 150-cycle Illumina NextSeq 550 flow cell. The original pipeline was this. The immunoSEQ output contained only junctional sequences without quality scores, so filtering could not match that applied to full-length reads. Sequences were annotated with PyIR, a Python wrapper for IgBLAST v1.9, using IMGT germline references to assign V/J genes and CDR3. Reads with weak V/J assignments (E-value above 1e-6), missing CDR3, stop codons, out-of-frame junctions, or ambiguous translated residues were removed. V3J clonotypes were defined as sequences sharing an identical inferred V gene, J gene, and CDR3 amino acid sequence. To compute the percentage overlap between repertoires, the number of shared unique clonotypes was divided by the size of the smaller repertoire. Three approaches were used to assess repertoire richness: RTK rarefaction, the Chao1 estimator, and Recon v2.1 estimates of unobserved clonotypes. Generation probabilities were computed with OLGA for all TCRbeta clonotypes obtained by the gDNA method from several donors. TCRdb provides this immuneACCESS table in a form limited to in-frame rearrangements. Some clones are lacking; in checked studies, under half of them reflect an unresolved V gene, and why the rest are absent is not known. V, J and clone size were drawn from that table, and D and trimming were deduced from the DNA. This sample gives about 700,000 clones in total; less than 85% of them show up just once. The ten largest clones represent over 1.5% of the sample.

This record belongs to a study of shared clonotypes between healthy human individuals (dated by TCRdb to 2020 to 2021). As for the study more broadly: Two women and a few men aged 18 to 49 years were included in the cohort. Per donor, three plates each were used for CD4 naive and CD4 memory, two for CD8 naive, and one for CD8 memory. To estimate repertoire size and how much clonotypes are shared between individuals, the study performed deep sequencing of blood TCR repertoires from a few healthy adults. Libraries were prepared and TCR repertoires were sequenced by different laboratories using diverse techniques, in order to increase sequencing depth and limit assay-specific biases. Per donor, leukapheresis produced somewhere between about 0.94 and 9 billion PBMCs.

Overall results and qualifications from the work: Higher generation probabilities were observed for clonotypes shared by all four sorted-subset donors than for non-shared clonotypes. The small number of donors limited the genetic and exposure-history diversity represented. Naive subsets generally had larger estimated clonotype richness than memory subsets. Rarefaction of sorted-subset datasets indicated incomplete sequencing despite the large sequencing depth. Only blood was sampled, and tissue TCR repertoires likely differ from those in blood. Pairwise subsampling indicated that sequencing depth was expected to affect the degree of clonotype sharing among donors. Sharing across a handful of donors was observed for roughly 5% of naive CD4, less than 4% of naive CD8, around 2.5% of memory CD4, and 0.4% of memory CD8 clonotypes.

Donors were healthy HIV-negative adults with no recently reported acute infections or vaccinations. Only Caucasian adults living in Nashville, Tennessee, USA were represented among the donors. Magnetic negative selection was used to enrich CD4+ T cells, after which naive cells were positively selected on CD45RA and the negative fraction became the memory subset. Blood was collected by leukapheresis, and PBMCs were isolated by Ficoll-Histopaque density gradient centrifugation and then cryopreserved in liquid nitrogen vapor phase. Purity and quantity of every magnetically sorted T cell population were checked by analytical flow cytometry. Genomic DNA was isolated from every sorted fraction and measured by UV absorbance on a Nanodrop 2000c. The CDR3, cysteine through phenylalanine, is 15 amino acids long. Only CDR3 DNA remains: 45 bases, in frame from the first base. CDR1 and CDR2 are drawn from the germline V gene (reference sequence): LNHDA, SQIVND. The V end loses 3 bases and the J end loses 4 bases, and a stretch of 15 bases separates them.

Sequencing input: memory CD4+ T cells sorted from blood. The sample's cell subset or site label, decoded: CD45RA-negative fraction. Here the chain combines TRBV19 and TRBJ1-1; TRBD1 is a possible D gene, resting on 6 matching bases. The sequence came from a woman in her thirties in good health. The DNA reads as follows: TGTGCCAGTAGTATGGGGGGCCGGCCGCGCACTGAAGCTTTCTTT. This encodes CASSMGGRPRTEAFF.